These T cell receptor beta chains were read from a single sample in a study of cytomegalovirus exposure and HLA in healthy donors. Assay used: immunoSEQ multiplex PCR; TCRdb lists only in-frame clones, some missing. Listed are approximately 150,000 clones; around 1.5% falls within the top ten. Specimen: PBMCs. The receptors stem from a woman between 40 and 50 years old in good health and CMV-seronegative. The CDR3 runs from the conserved cysteine through the conserved F or W. A D gene is named only where the DNA matches it firmly.

d_gene | j_gene | v_gene | CDR3aa | CDR3nt
- | TRBJ2-1 | TRBV5-1 | CASSLSTGRSNEQFF | TGCGCCAGCAGCTTGTCTACCGGTCGGAGCAATGAGCAGTTCTTC
- | TRBJ1-1 | TRBV9 | CASSASRLGTEAFF | TGTGCCAGCAGCGCCTCTAGGCTTGGCACTGAAGCTTTCTTT
TRBD1 | TRBJ1-5 | TRBV2 | CASSEASGGSNQPQHF | TGTGCCAGCAGTGAAGCATCAGGGGGCAGCAATCAGCCCCAGCATTTT
TRBD2 | TRBJ2-1 | TRBV7-3 | CASSLWGEGNEQFF | TGTGCCAGCAGCTTATGGGGGGAGGGAAATGAGCAGTTCTTC
- | TRBJ1-1 | TRBV5-1 | CASSHYGEAEAFF | TGCGCCAGCAGTCATTACGGTGAGGCTGAAGCTTTCTTT
- | TRBJ2-2 | TRBV19 | CASSILAAGELFF | -
- | TRBJ2-5 | TRBV6-1 | CASSEIRGTQYF | TGTGCCAGCAGTGAAATCAGGGGGACCCAGTACTTC
TRBD1 | TRBJ1-6 | TRBV7-3 | CASRRSTGGSYNSPLHF | TGTGCCAGCAGAAGGTCGACAGGGGGCTCCTATAATTCACCCCTCCACTTT
- | TRBJ2-5 | TRBV4-1 | CASSPLALQETQYF | TGCGCCAGCAGCCCCCTAGCACTACAAGAGACCCAGTACTTC
TRBD1 | TRBJ1-5 | TRBV19 | CASRDRGSQPQHF | TGTGCCAGCCGGGACAGGGGAAGTCAGCCCCAGCATTTT
TRBD1 | TRBJ2-5 | TRBV29-1 | CSVFPDRGGETQYF | TGCAGCGTTTTCCCGGACAGGGGAGGCGAGACCCAGTACTTC
- | TRBJ2-3 | TRBV13 | CASSRTENTQYF | TGTGCCAGCAGCCGGACTGAGAATACGCAGTATTTT
TRBD1 | TRBJ2-7 | TRBV29-1 | CSVAEDRTGPFSYEQYF | TGCAGCGTTGCCGAAGATCGGACAGGACCCTTTTCCTACGAGCAGTACTTC
- | TRBJ2-5 | TRBV28 | CASNFFVGSGGETQYF | TGTGCCAGCAACTTTTTCGTCGGGAGTGGAGGGGAGACCCAGTACTTC
- | TRBJ2-3 | TRBV4-3 | CASSQGRVLGTQYF | TGCGCCAGCAGCCAAGGACGGGTTCTGGGTACGCAGTATTTT
- | TRBJ1-1 | TRBV6-5 | CASSPPGGTTEAFF | TGTGCCAGCAGTCCGCCTGGGGGGACCACTGAAGCTTTCTTT
- | TRBJ1-1 | TRBV4-1 | CASTLRDIGNTEAFF | TGCGCCAGCACCTTACGGGACATCGGGAACACTGAAGCTTTCTTT
- | TRBJ1-4 | TRBV9 | CASSLTGRVAEKLFF | TGTGCCAGCAGCTTAACAGGGCGTGTTGCTGAAAAACTGTTTTTT
- | TRBJ1-5 | TRBV5-1 | CASSLGQPGQPQHF | TGCGCCAGCAGCTTGGGACAGCCTGGCCAGCCCCAGCATTTT
TRBD1 | TRBJ2-5 | TRBV6-6 | CASSKGAAQETQYF | TGTGCCAGCAGTAAGGGGGCAGCCCAAGAGACCCAGTACTTC
TRBD1 | TRBJ2-1 | TRBV14 | CASSQVGDRGSYNEQFF | TGTGCCAGCAGCCAAGTGGGGGACAGGGGCTCCTACAATGAGCAGTTCTTC
TRBD1 | TRBJ1-3 | TRBV9 | CASNRGSGNTIYF | TGTGCCAGCAACAGGGGCTCTGGAAACACCATATATTTT
- | TRBJ2-3 | TRBV6-4 | CASNPGGATDTQYF | TGTGCCAGCAACCCCGGAGGGGCCACAGATACGCAGTATTTT
- | TRBJ1-2 | TRBV29-1 | CSVGGGGPGYTF | TGCAGCGTTGGGGGGGGAGGGCCTGGCTACACCTTC
- | TRBJ2-1 | TRBV7-9 | CASSLGTVNEQFF | TGTGCCAGCAGCTTAGGGACTGTTAATGAGCAGTTCTTC
- | TRBJ2-2 | TRBV4-3 | CASSQGGGAGELFF | TGCGCCAGCAGCCAAGGGGGGGGCGCCGGGGAGCTGTTTTTT
TRBD2 | TRBJ2-1 | TRBV9 | CASSVTGLADNEQFF | TGTGCCAGCAGCGTAACGGGACTAGCGGACAATGAGCAGTTCTTC
- | TRBJ1-2 | TRBV4-2 | CASSQDWPSAVYGYTF | TGTGCCAGCAGCCAAGACTGGCCCAGTGCAGTCTATGGCTACACCTTC
- | TRBJ2-6 | TRBV6-4 | CASSEDWGRGANVLTF | TGTGCCAGCAGTGAAGATTGGGGGCGAGGGGCCAACGTCCTGACTTTC
TRBD1 | TRBJ1-6 | TRBV11-2 | CASSSLQGQNSPLHF | TGTGCCAGCAGCTCCCTACAGGGACAGAATTCACCCCTCCACTTT
- | TRBJ1-5 | TRBV6-4 | CASSASDSQPQHF | TGTGCCAGCAGTGCCTCTGATAGTCAGCCCCAGCATTTT
- | TRBJ2-5 | TRBV5-6 | CASSERHQETQYF | TGTGCCAGCAGCGAGCGCCACCAAGAGACCCAGTACTTC
- | TRBJ2-6 | TRBV9 | CASSVGGSISGANVLTF | TGTGCCAGCAGCGTAGGGGGCAGCATCTCTGGGGCCAACGTCCTGACTTTC
TRBD1 | TRBJ1-2 | TRBV6-5 | CASSRTGGVYGYTF | TGTGCCAGCAGCAGGACAGGGGGTGTCTATGGCTACACCTTC
TRBD2 | TRBJ2-5 | TRBV5-1 | CASSLAGRLAGPQETQYF | TGCGCCAGCAGCTTGGCCGGGAGGCTAGCGGGGCCCCAAGAGACTCAGTACTTC
- | TRBJ2-3 | TRBV28 | CASSKWRGTDTQYF | TGTGCCAGCAGCAAGTGGAGGGGCACAGATACGCAGTATTTT
TRBD1 | TRBJ1-6 | TRBV19 | CASSRTGGNSPLHF | TGTGCCAGTAGTAGGACAGGGGGGAATTCACCCCTCCACTTT
- | TRBJ2-1 | TRBV6-5 | CASREGLAGGKEFF | TGTGCCAGCAGAGAAGGACTAGCAGGGGGGAAAGAGTTCTTC
- | TRBJ2-7 | TRBV4-3 | CASSQDRGGSYEQYF | TGCGCCAGCAGCCAAGACAGGGGTGGTAGCTACGAGCAGTACTTC
TRBD1 | TRBJ1-2 | TRBV19 | CASTVPGQLTNYGYTF | TGTGCCAGTACCGTCCCGGGACAGCTCACTAACTATGGCTACACCTTC
- | TRBJ1-6 | TRBV7-9 | CASSLAQVGSSYNSPLHF | TGTGCCAGCAGCTTAGCGCAGGTCGGGAGCTCCTATAATTCACCCCTCCACTTT
TRBD1 | TRBJ1-1 | TRBV18 | CASSRGQGDHAEAFF | TGTGCCAGCTCACGGGGACAGGGGGATCATGCTGAAGCTTTCTTT
- | TRBJ2-5 | TRBV5-1 | CASSLLGLSGETQYF | TGCGCCAGCAGCTTGTTGGGGCTGTCGGGAGAGACCCAGTACTTC
TRBD1 | TRBJ1-1 | TRBV18 | CASSPDRAGTEAFF | TGTGCCAGCTCCCCGGACAGGGCTGGCACTGAAGCTTTCTTT
TRBD1 | TRBJ1-4 | TRBV2 | CASSEDRGTGWYEKLFF | TGTGCCAGCAGTGAGGACAGGGGAACTGGTTGGTATGAAAAACTGTTCTTT
- | TRBJ1-6 | TRBV5-1 | CASSSTDPYNSPLHF | TGCGCCAGCAGTTCGACAGACCCCTATAATTCACCCCTCCACTTT
- | TRBJ2-3 | TRBV7-2 | CASSLGDFPSTDTQYF | TGTGCCAGCAGCTTAGGGGACTTCCCTAGCACAGATACGCAGTATTTT